The T cell receptor beta chain under discussion was sequenced for a study of T cells expressing NK-cell markers. Study overall: With respect to HCMV, most of the eight sequenced donors were seropositive, and one was seronegative. Regarding the study as a whole: The share of CD8+ T cells held by dominant NKG2C+ clonotypes was about 1.0-7.5% in over 5 donors.

A remark on this clonotype: Its antigen is as yet unknown.

TCRdb reanalyzed the 5' RACE reads and collapses them to one entry per CDR3 protein, without DNA. This table holds 500,000 to 600,000 distinct CDR3 sequences. What was sequenced was blood T cells: a sorted CD56 or NKG2C T cell subset, CD4+ or CD8+ T cells, or bulk PBMC T cells (not recorded which). The clonotype was recovered from a man aged 18-30 years in good health.

CDR3 protein: CATSDPTGEWTGEQFF. This sequence joins TRBV24-1 and TRBJ2-1; the TCRdb call, TRBD1, lacks DNA for checking. This CDR3 contains 16 residues. From germline, CDR1 is KGHDR and CDR2 SFDVKD.